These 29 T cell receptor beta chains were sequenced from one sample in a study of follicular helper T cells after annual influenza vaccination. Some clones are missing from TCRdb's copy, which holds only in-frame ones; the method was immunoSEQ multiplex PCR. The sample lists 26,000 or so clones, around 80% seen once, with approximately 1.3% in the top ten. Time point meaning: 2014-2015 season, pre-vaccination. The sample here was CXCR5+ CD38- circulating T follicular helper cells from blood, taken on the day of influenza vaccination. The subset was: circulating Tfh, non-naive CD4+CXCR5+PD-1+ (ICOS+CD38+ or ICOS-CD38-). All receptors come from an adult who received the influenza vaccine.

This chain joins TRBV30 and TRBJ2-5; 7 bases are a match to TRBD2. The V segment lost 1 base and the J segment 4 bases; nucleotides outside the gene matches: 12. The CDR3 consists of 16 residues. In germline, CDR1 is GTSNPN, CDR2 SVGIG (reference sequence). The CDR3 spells CAWSAQRARGGETQYF. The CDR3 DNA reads TGTGCCTGGAGTGCCCAGCGGGCCCGCGGGGGAGAGACCCAGTACTTC.

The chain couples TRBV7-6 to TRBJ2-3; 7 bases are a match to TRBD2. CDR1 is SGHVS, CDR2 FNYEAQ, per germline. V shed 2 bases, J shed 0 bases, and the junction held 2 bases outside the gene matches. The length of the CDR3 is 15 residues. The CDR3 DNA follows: TGTGCCAGCAGCTTATTTAGCGGGAGCACAGATACGCAGTATTTT. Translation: CASSLFSGSTDTQYF.

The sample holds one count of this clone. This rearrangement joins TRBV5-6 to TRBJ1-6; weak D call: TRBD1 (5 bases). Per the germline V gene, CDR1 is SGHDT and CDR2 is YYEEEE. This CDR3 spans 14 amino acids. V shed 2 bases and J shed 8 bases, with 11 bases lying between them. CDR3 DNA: TGTGCCAGCAGCTTAGGACGGGGGGATTCACCCCTCCACTTT. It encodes CASSLGRGDSPLHF. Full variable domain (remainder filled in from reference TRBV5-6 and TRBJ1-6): DAGVTQSPTHLIKTRGQQVTLRCSPKSGHDTVSWYQQALGQGPQFIFQYYEEEERQRGNFPDRFSGHQFPNYSSELNVNALLLGDSALYLCASSLGRGDSPLHFGNGTRLTVT.

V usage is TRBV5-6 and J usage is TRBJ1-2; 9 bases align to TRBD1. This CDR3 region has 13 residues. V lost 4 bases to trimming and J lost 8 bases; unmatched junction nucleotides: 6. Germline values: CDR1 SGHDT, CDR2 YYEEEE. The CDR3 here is CASSRGTGNGYTF. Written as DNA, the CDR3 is TGTGCCAGCAGCCGAGGGACAGGGAACGGCTACACCTTC. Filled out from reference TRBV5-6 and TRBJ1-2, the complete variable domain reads DAGVTQSPTHLIKTRGQQVTLRCSPKSGHDTVSWYQQALGQGPQFIFQYYEEEERQRGNFPDRFSGHQFPNYSSELNVNALLLGDSALYLCASSRGTGNGYTFGSGTRLTVV.

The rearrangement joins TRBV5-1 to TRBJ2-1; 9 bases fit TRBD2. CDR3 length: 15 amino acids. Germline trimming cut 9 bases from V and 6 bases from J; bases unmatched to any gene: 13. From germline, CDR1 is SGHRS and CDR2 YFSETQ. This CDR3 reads CATSPGVAGVNEQFF. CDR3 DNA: TGCGCCACCAGTCCCGGGGTAGCGGGGGTCAATGAGCAGTTCTTC.

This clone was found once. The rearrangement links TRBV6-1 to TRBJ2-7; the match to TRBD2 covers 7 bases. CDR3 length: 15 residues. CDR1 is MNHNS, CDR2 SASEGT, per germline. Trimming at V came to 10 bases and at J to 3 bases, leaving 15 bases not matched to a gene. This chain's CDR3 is CATQPFSAGIYEQYF. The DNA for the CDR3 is TGTGCCACCCAACCATTCTCAGCGGGAATCTACGAGCAGTACTTC.

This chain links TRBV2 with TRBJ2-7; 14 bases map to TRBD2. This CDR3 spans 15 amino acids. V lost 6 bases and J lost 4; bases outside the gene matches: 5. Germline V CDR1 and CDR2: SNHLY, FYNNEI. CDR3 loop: CASRPGLAGGYEQYF. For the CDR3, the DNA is TGTGCCAGCAGGCCCGGACTAGCGGGAGGTTACGAGCAGTACTTC. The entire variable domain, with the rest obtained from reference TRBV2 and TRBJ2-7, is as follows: EPEVTQTPSHQVTQMGQEVILRCVPISNHLYFYWYRQILGQKVEFLVSFYNNEISEKSEIFDDQFSVERPDGSNFTLKIRSTKLEDSAMYFCASRPGLAGGYEQYFGPGTRLTVT.

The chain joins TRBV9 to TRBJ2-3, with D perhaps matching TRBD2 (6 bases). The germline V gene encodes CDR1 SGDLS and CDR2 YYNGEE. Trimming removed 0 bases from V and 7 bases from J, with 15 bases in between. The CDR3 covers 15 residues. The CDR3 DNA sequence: TGTGCCAGCAGCGTAGAGGGCGGGAATACTAATACGCAGTATTTT. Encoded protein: CASSVEGGNTNTQYF.

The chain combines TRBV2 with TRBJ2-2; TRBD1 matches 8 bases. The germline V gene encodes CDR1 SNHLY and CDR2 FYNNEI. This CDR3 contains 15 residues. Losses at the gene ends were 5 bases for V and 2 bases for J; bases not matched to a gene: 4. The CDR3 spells CASSWTGRNTGELFF. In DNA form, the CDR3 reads TGTGCCAGCAGTTGGACAGGGAGAAACACCGGGGAGCTGTTTTTT.

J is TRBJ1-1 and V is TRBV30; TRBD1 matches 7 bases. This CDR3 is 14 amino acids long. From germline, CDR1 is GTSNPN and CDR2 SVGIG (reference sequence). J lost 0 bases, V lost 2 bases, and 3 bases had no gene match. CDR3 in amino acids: CAWSFRGMNTEAFF. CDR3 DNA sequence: TGTGCCTGGAGTTTCAGGGGGATGAACACTGAAGCTTTCTTT.

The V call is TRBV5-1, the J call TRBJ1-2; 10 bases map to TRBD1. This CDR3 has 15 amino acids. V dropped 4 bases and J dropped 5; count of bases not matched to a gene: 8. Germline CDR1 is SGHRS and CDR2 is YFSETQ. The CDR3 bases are TGCGCCAGCAGCCGACAGGGGGCTGCTGATTATGGCTACACCTTC. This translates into CASSRQGAADYGYTF.

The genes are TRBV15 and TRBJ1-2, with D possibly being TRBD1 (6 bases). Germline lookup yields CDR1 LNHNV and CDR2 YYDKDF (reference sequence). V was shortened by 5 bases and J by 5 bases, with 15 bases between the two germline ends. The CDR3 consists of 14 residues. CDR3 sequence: CATSHRELFYGYTF. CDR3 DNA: TGTGCCACCAGCCACAGGGAATTATTTTATGGCTACACCTTC.

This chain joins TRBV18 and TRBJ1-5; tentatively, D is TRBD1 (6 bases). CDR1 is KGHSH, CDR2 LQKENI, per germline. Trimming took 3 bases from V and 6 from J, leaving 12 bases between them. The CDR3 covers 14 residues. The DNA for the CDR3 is TGTGCCAGCTCACCCGATTTGACAGGTCAGCCCCAGCATTTT. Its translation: CASSPDLTGQPQHF.

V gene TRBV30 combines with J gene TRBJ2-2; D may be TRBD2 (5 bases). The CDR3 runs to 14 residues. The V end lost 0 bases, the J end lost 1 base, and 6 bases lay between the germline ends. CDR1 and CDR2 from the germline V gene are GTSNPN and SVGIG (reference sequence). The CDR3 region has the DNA TGTGCCTGGAGTGTTACTAGGAACACCGGGGAGCTGTTTTTT. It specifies CAWSVTRNTGELFF.

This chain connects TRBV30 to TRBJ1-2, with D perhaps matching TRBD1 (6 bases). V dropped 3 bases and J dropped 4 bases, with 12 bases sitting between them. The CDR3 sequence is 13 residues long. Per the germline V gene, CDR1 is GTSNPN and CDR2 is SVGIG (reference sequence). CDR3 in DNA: TGTGCCTGGAGACAGGGAGTAGGCTATGGCTACACCTTC. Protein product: CAWRQGVGYGYTF.

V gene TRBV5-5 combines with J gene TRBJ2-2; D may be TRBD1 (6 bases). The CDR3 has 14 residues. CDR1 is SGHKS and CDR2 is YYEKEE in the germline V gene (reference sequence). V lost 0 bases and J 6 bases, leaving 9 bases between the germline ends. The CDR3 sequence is CASSLAGEAGELFF. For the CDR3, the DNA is TGTGCCAGCAGCTTGGCAGGGGAAGCCGGGGAGCTGTTTTTT.

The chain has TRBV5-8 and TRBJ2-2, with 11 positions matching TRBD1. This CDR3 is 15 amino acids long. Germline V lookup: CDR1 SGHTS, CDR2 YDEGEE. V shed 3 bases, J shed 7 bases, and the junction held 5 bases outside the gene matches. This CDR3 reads CASSWTGGLGGELFF. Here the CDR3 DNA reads TGTGCCAGCAGCTGGACAGGGGGCTTAGGCGGGGAGCTGTTTTTT.

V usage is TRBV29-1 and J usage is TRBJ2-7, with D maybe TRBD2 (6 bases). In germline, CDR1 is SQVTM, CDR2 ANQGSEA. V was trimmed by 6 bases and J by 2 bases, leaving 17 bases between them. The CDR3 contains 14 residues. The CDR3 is CSVTLPSAAYEQYF. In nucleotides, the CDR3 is TGCAGCGTCACTTTGCCTAGCGCCGCCTACGAGCAGTACTTC.

This chain's CDR3 is CAWSRQGGTEAFF. In DNA form, the CDR3 reads TGTGCCTGGAGTCGACAGGGTGGGACTGAAGCTTTCTTT. The chain couples TRBV30 to TRBJ1-1; 7 nucleotides align to TRBD1. In germline, CDR1 is GTSNPN, CDR2 SVGIG (reference sequence). This CDR3 has 13 amino acids. V trimming: 2 bases; J trimming: 5 bases; junction bases outside the gene matches: 5.

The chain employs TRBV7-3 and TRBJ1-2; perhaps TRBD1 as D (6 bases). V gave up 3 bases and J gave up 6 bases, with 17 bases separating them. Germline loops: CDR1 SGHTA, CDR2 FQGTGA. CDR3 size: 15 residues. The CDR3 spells CASSLQGKGWDGYTF. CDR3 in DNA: TGTGCCAGCAGCTTGCAGGGGAAAGGTTGGGATGGCTACACCTTC.

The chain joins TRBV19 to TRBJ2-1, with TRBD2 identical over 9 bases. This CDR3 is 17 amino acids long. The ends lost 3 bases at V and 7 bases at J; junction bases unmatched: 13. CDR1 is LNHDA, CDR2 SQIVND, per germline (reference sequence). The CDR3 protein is CASSITYLAGRGNEQFF. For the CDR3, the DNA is TGTGCCAGTAGTATCACCTATCTAGCGGGACGGGGGAATGAGCAGTTCTTC.

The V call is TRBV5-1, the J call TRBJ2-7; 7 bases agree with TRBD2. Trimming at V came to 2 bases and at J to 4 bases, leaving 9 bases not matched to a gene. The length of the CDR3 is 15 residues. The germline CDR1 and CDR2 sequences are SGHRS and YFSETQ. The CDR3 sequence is CASSFRAGDSYEQYF. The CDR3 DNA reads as TGCGCCAGCAGCTTCCGCGCGGGAGATTCGTACGAGCAGTACTTC.

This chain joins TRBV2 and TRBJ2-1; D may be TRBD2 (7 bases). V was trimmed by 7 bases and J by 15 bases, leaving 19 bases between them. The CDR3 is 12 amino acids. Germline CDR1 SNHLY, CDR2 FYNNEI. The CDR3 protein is CASNLGRDIPFF. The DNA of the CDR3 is TGTGCCAGCAATCTAGGGAGGGACATTCCGTTCTTC.

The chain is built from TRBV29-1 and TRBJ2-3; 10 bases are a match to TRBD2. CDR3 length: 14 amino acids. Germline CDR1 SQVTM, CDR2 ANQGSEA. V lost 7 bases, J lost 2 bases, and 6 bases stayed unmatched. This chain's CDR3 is CSAGLAVYTDTQYF. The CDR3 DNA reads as TGCAGCGCCGGACTAGCGGTCTACACAGATACGCAGTATTTT.

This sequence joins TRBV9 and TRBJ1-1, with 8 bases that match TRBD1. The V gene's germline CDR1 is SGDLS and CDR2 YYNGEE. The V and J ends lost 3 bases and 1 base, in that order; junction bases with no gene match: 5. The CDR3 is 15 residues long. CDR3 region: CASSGTGTGNTEAFF. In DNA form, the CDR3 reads TGTGCCAGCAGCGGTACCGGGACAGGGAACACTGAAGCTTTCTTT.

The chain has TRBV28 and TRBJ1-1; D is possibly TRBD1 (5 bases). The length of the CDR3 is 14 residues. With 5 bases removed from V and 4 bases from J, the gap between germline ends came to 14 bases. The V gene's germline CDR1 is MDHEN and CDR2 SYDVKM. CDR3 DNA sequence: TGTGCCAGCAGTGCTCTTTTCGGGGGCACTGAAGCTTTCTTT. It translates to CASSALFGGTEAFF.

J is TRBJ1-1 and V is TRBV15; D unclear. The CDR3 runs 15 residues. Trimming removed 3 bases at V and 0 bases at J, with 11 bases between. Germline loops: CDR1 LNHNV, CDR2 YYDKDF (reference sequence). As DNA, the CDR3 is TGTGCCACCAGCAGTGACATCGGTATGAACACTGAAGCTTTCTTT. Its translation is CATSSDIGMNTEAFF.

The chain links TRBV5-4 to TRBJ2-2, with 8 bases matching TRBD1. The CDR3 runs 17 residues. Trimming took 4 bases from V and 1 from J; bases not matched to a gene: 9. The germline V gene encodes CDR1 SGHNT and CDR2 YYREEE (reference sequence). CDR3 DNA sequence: TGTGCCAGCAGCCGGGAGACAGGGGCCCTGAACACCGGGGAGCTGTTTTTT. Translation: CASSRETGALNTGELFF.

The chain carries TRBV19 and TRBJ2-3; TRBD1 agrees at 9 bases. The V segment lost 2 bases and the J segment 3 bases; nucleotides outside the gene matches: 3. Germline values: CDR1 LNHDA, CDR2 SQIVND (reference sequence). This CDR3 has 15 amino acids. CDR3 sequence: CASSITGGTTDTQYF. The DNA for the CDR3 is TGTGCCAGTAGTATAACAGGGGGCACGACAGATACGCAGTATTTT.